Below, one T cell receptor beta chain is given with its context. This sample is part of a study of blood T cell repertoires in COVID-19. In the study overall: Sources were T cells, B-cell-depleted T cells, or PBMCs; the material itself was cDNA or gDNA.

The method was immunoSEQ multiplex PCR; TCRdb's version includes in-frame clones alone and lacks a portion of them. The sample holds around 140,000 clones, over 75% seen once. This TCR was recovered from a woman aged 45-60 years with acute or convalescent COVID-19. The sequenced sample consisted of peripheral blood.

As DNA, the CDR3 is TGCGCCAGCAGCTTGTCGACAGACGAGTATGGCTACACCTTC. Translated: CASSLSTDEYGYTF. The J gene is TRBJ1-2, the V gene TRBV5-1; TRBD1 might be the D (5 bases). CDR3 length: 14 residues. V was trimmed by 1 base and J by 5 bases, leaving 12 bases between them. CDR1 and CDR2 (germline): SGHRS, YFSETQ.